The T cell receptor (beta chain) described here comes from a study of T cell responses to AZD1222 COVID-19 vaccine. This clone was observed a handful of times. Its antigen is as yet unknown. Findings and caveats of the study: Donors were largely white British and mainly female; clonal diversity was possibly underestimated. The study found Spike-specific TCR breadth and depth rose after two AZD1222 doses. Spike-spanning, vaccine-associated CD4 TCRs were dominant at 160-218 and 743-854.

Germline V CDR1 and CDR2: SEHNR, FQNEAQ (reference sequence). V was pared by 6 bases and J by 0 bases, with 9 bases of the junction left unmatched. This CDR3 is 17 amino acids long. The table came from immunoSEQ multiplex PCR; TCRdb's copy has only in-frame clones and leaves some out. This table holds some 120,000 clones, more than 85% found once. The chain employs TRBV7-9 and TRBJ1-3, with 9 bases lining up with TRBD1. Sequenced material: peripheral blood, taken on day 0 of MenACWY control vaccination. The clonotype comes from an adult in good health. CDR3 in amino acids: CASSRRQGGRSGNTIYF. The CDR3, as DNA: TGTGCCAGCAGTCGCCGACAGGGGGGGCGCTCTGGAAACACCATATATTTT.